Shown below are 29 T cell receptor beta chains from a single sample sequenced in a study of blood T cell repertoires in COVID-19 (dated by TCRdb to between 2020 and 2021). Library method: the immunoSEQ multiplex PCR assay. TCRdb limited this immuneACCESS table to in-frame rearrangements with V and J called. A share of clones is missing; checked studies link under half to unresolved V genes, and the rest is unexplained. For this sample the table gives approximately 270,000 clones, of which roughly 90% were detected only once. Of the sample, about 0.8% is held by the ten largest clones. Sequencing used peripheral blood. The receptors originated from a young man with acute or convalescent COVID-19.

The CDR3 bases are TGTGCCAGCAGTGAAGCGGAAGCGGGGATGCGGGGCTACACCTTC. It codes for CASSEAEAGMRGYTF. The chain recombines TRBV6-1 with TRBJ1-2, with no clear D. The CDR3 extends over 15 amino acids. V shed 0 bases and J shed 8 bases, with 16 bases lying between them. Germline CDR1 reads MNHNS; CDR2 reads SASEGT.

The rearrangement links TRBV3-1 (or the pseudogene TRBV3-2) to TRBJ1-5; the D gene is possibly TRBD1 (5 bases). The length of the CDR3 is 14 residues. Trimming left V 8 bases short and J 4 bases short, with 15 bases between. Germline assignment: CDR1 LGHDT and CDR2 YNNKEL (reference sequence). CDR3 bases: TGTGCCAGCTCCCGGGGGGTAACGAATCAGCCCCAGCATTTT. Its protein is CASSRGVTNQPQHF.

The rearrangement links TRBV6-2 or TRBV6-3 to TRBJ2-3; possible D gene TRBD2, 6 bases. From germline, CDR1 is MNHEY and CDR2 SVGEGT. V lost 5 bases and J 2 bases, leaving 8 bases between the germline ends. The CDR3 sequence is 13 residues long. CDR3 coding DNA: TGTGCCAGCAGTAGGGGACTCACAGATACGCAGTATTTT. Its protein is CASSRGLTDTQYF.

This clone is a singleton in its sample. This sequence joins TRBV25-1 and TRBJ1-4; TRBD1 might be the D (6 bases). Trimming took 5 bases from V and 4 from J, leaving 11 bases between them. The CDR3 is 14 amino acids. Germline lookup yields CDR1 MGHDK and CDR2 SYGVNS. The CDR3 protein is CASSTHRDNEKLFF. The CDR3 bases are TGTGCCAGCAGTACACACAGGGATAATGAAAAACTGTTTTTT.

This rearrangement joins TRBV28 to TRBJ1-6, with D unresolved. The CDR3 extends over 13 amino acids. V lost 4 bases, J lost 8 bases, and 9 bases lay in between. The V gene's germline CDR1 is MDHEN and CDR2 SYDVKM. As DNA, the CDR3 is TGTGCCAGCAGTTCGGGGTTACATTCACCCCTCCACTTT. Its protein is CASSSGLHSPLHF.

This clone was recorded once. V and J are TRBV10-3 and TRBJ2-7; 10 bases agree with TRBD1. CDR1 is ENHRY, CDR2 SYGVKD, per germline. V shed 6 bases, J shed 5 bases, and the junction held 7 bases outside the gene matches. The CDR3 sequence is 14 residues long. The CDR3 region is CAISFDRGQDEQYF. The DNA of the CDR3 is TGTGCCATCAGCTTCGACAGGGGGCAGGACGAGCAGTACTTC.

The V and J genes are TRBV6-5 and TRBJ2-2; D is perhaps TRBD2 (7 bases). CDR1 MNHEY and CDR2 SVGAGI come from the germline V gene. V lost 6 bases, J lost 2 bases, and 13 bases lay in between. The CDR3 runs to 15 residues. CDR3 loop: CASRAGHKNTGELFF. The CDR3 bases are TGTGCCAGCAGAGCGGGACACAAAAACACCGGGGAGCTGTTTTTT.

This clone was detected a few times. This sample also contains other DNA sequences that code for the same CDR3. V usage is TRBV2 and J usage is TRBJ1-1, with D maybe TRBD1 (5 bases). V was shortened by 1 base and J by 5 bases, with 8 bases between the two germline ends. This CDR3 is 13 amino acids long. The germline gives CDR1 SNHLY, CDR2 FYNNEI. The CDR3 nucleotides are TGTGCCAGCAGTGAAGTGGAGGGGACTGAAGCTTTCTTT. Protein sequence: CASSEVEGTEAFF.

The V and J genes are TRBV2 and TRBJ2-3; D is possibly TRBD1 (6 bases). In germline, CDR1 is SNHLY, CDR2 FYNNEI. V was cut by 4 bases and J by 2 bases, with 13 bases left in between. The CDR3 loop spans 15 amino acids. The CDR3 DNA reads TGTGCCAGCAGTGGTACAGGGCTTTCCACAGATACGCAGTATTTT. It is translated as CASSGTGLSTDTQYF. Using reference TRBV2 and TRBJ2-3 for the parts outside the CDR3, the full variable domain is EPEVTQTPSHQVTQMGQEVILRCVPISNHLYFYWYRQILGQKVEFLVSFYNNEISEKSEIFDDQFSVERPDGSNFTLKIRSTKLEDSAMYFCASSGTGLSTDTQYFGPGTRLTVL.

This sequence joins TRBV4-1 and TRBJ1-5; the match to TRBD1 covers 9 bases. Germline lookup yields CDR1 MGHRA and CDR2 YSYEKL. The CDR3 totals 15 residues. V was pared by 3 bases and J by 5 bases, with 5 bases of the junction left unmatched. The CDR3 loop is CASSQSDRGHQPQHF. The CDR3 DNA reads TGCGCCAGCAGCCAGTCGGACAGGGGACATCAGCCCCAGCATTTT.

The gene calls are TRBV2 and TRBJ1-1, with D unclear. The CDR3 runs 13 residues. V shed 10 bases and J shed 4 bases, with 16 bases lying between them. The germline V gene has CDR1 SNHLY and CDR2 FYNNEI. In DNA, the CDR3 is TGTGCCATCGCCGGACGGGGAGGCACTGAAGCTTTCTTT. It codes for CAIAGRGGTEAFF. Complete variable domain (other parts from reference TRBV2 and TRBJ1-1): EPEVTQTPSHQVTQMGQEVILRCVPISNHLYFYWYRQILGQKVEFLVSFYNNEISEKSEIFDDQFSVERPDGSNFTLKIRSTKLEDSAMYFCAIAGRGGTEAFFGQGTRLTVV.

The chain couples TRBV6-5 to TRBJ2-5; no clear D. The germline CDR1 and CDR2 sequences are MNHEY and SVGAGI. Trimming shortened V by 9 bases and J by 4 bases, and 12 bases separated the two germline ends. There are 12 residues in the CDR3. In DNA form, the CDR3 reads TGTGCCAGTCTCCCGGAGAGAGAGACCCAGTACTTC. Amino acids: CASLPERETQYF.

The chain is built from TRBV6-6 and TRBJ1-4, with a weak D call TRBD1 (6 bases). CDR3 size: 12 residues. V was pared by 5 bases and J by 5 bases, with 6 bases between. CDR1 is MNHNY, CDR2 SVGAGI, per germline (reference sequence). This chain's CDR3 is CASSQGNEKLFF. Written as DNA, the CDR3 is TGTGCCAGCAGTCAGGGGAATGAAAAACTGTTTTTT.

The chain combines TRBV5-4 with TRBJ1-2, with D possibly TRBD1 on 5 matching bases. Trimming took 0 bases from V and 4 from J, leaving 7 bases between them. CDR1 SGHNT and CDR2 YYREEE come from the germline V gene (reference sequence). CDR3 size: 13 residues. CDR3 sequence: CASSLAQGYGYTF. Written as DNA, the CDR3 is TGTGCCAGCAGCTTGGCCCAGGGCTATGGCTACACCTTC.

CDR3 amino acids: CASSEHRGVGYTF. CDR3 sequence (DNA): TGTGCCAGCAGTGAGCACAGGGGGGTCGGCTACACCTTC. This chain joins TRBV6-1 and TRBJ1-2; 8 bases fit TRBD1. V shed 3 bases and J 8 bases; nucleotides not matched to a gene: 5. The germline gives CDR1 MNHNS, CDR2 SASEGT. The CDR3 contains 13 residues.

V usage is TRBV7-8 and J usage is TRBJ1-1, with D perhaps matching TRBD1 (5 bases). The CDR3 loop spans 11 amino acids. Germline-derived CDR1 and CDR2 are SGHVS and FQNEAQ. V lost 10 bases and J lost 1, with 7 bases in between. The CDR3 loop is CATQGNTEAFF. CDR3 nucleotides: TGTGCCACCCAGGGGAACACTGAAGCTTTCTTT.

The V and J genes are TRBV5-1 and TRBJ1-1; D perhaps matches TRBD1 (6 bases). Germline V gene data show CDR1 as SGHRS and CDR2 as YFSETQ. The germline V and J ends were trimmed by 0 bases and 2 bases, with 11 bases remaining between them. CDR3 length: 15 residues. The CDR3 sequence: CASSLGSGENTEAFF. The CDR3 region has the DNA TGCGCCAGCAGCTTGGGATCAGGGGAAAACACTGAAGCTTTCTTT.

The genes are TRBV10-1 and TRBJ1-1; D is unresolved. The V end was cut by 3 bases, the J end by 6 bases, with 14 bases between. Germline CDR1 WNHNN, CDR2 SYGVQD (reference sequence). The CDR3 totals 14 residues. CDR3 protein: CASSEGGLFAEAFF. The CDR3, as DNA: TGCGCCAGCAGTGAAGGAGGGTTATTCGCTGAAGCTTTCTTT.

This chain uses TRBV7-3 with TRBJ2-7, with 10 bases lining up with TRBD2. The CDR3 runs to 15 residues. From germline, CDR1 is SGHTA and CDR2 FQGTGA. The V gene end was trimmed by 5 bases and the J gene end by 3 bases; junction bases not matched to a gene: 7. Here the CDR3 reads CASSPRLAGRYEQYF. As DNA, the CDR3 is TGTGCCAGCAGCCCACGACTAGCGGGTCGCTACGAGCAGTACTTC.

This chain joins TRBV19 and TRBJ1-5; D is unresolved. Germline V gene sequence: CDR1 LNHDA, CDR2 SQIVND (reference sequence). CDR3 size: 13 residues. Trimming took 2 bases from V and 2 from J, leaving 4 bases between them. CDR3 residues: CASSIRGNQPQHF. In nucleotides, the CDR3 is TGTGCCAGTAGTATACGGGGCAATCAGCCCCAGCATTTT.

V usage is TRBV5-1 and J usage is TRBJ1-5, with D uncertain. The CDR3 has 15 residues. The V end was cut by 4 bases, the J end by 0 bases, with 11 bases between. CDR1 is SGHRS, CDR2 YFSETQ, per germline. The CDR3 sequence is CASSLDGYSNQPQHF. In DNA form, the CDR3 reads TGCGCCAGCAGCCTGGACGGTTATAGCAATCAGCCCCAGCATTTT.

The V call is TRBV30, the J call TRBJ1-3; D ambiguous. Trimming cost V 4 bases and J 2 bases, with 12 bases left between them. Per the germline V gene, CDR1 is GTSNPN and CDR2 is SVGIG (reference sequence). CDR3 size: 14 residues. CDR3: CAWTPTLAGNTIYF. In nucleotides, the CDR3 is TGTGCCTGGACCCCGACTTTGGCTGGAAACACCATATATTTT.

This sequence joins TRBV12-3 or TRBV12-4 and TRBJ1-2; 9 nucleotides align to TRBD1. The junction had 2 bases not matched to a gene; V was cut back by 7 bases and J by 2 bases. This CDR3 has 13 amino acids. This CDR3 is CASTGQGNYGYTF. The CDR3 DNA reads TGTGCCAGCACAGGACAGGGGAACTATGGCTACACCTTC.

V usage is TRBV2 and J usage is TRBJ1-3; possibly TRBD1 for D (5 bases). CDR3 length equals 13 residues. The V end was cut by 6 bases, the J end by 2 bases, with 8 bases between. CDR1 is SNHLY, CDR2 FYNNEI, per germline. CDR3 nucleotide sequence: TGTGCCAGCAGGGGGGGGGCTGGAAACACCATATATTTT. It specifies CASRGGAGNTIYF.

This sequence joins TRBV6-2 or TRBV6-3 and TRBJ1-1; the D gene is possibly TRBD1 (6 bases). The CDR3 spans 18 residues. Trimming shortened V by 5 bases and J by 1 base, and 23 bases separated the two germline ends. From germline, CDR1 is MNHEY and CDR2 SVGEGT. CDR3 protein: CASSGEGNLAGANTEAFF. DNA for the CDR3: TGTGCCAGCAGTGGGGAGGGGAACCTGGCAGGGGCGAACACTGAAGCTTTCTTT.

The chain combines TRBV5-8 with TRBJ2-5; 13 nucleotides agree with TRBD2. CDR1 SGHTS and CDR2 YDEGEE come from the germline V gene. Trimming at V came to 7 bases and at J to 5 bases, leaving 14 bases not matched to a gene. The CDR3 covers 17 residues. CDR3 sequence reads: CASRSTSGRAGEETQYF. CDR3 in DNA: TGTGCCAGCCGCTCCACTAGCGGGAGGGCCGGGGAGGAGACCCAGTACTTC.

The chain joins TRBV18 to TRBJ1-1; perhaps TRBD1 as D (6 bases). V gave up 8 bases and J gave up 3 bases, with 16 bases separating them. CDR3 length: 14 residues. In germline, CDR1 is KGHSH, CDR2 LQKENI. The CDR3 protein is CASATYRDDTEAFF. The CDR3 region has the DNA TGTGCCAGCGCAACCTACAGGGACGACACTGAAGCTTTCTTT.

This clone appeared once. The rearrangement uses TRBV3-1 (or the pseudogene TRBV3-2) and TRBJ1-4; possibly TRBD1 for D (5 bases). There are 14 residues in the CDR3. Germline V lookup: CDR1 LGHDT, CDR2 YNNKEL (reference sequence). Trimming left V 6 bases short and J 0 bases short, with 8 bases between. CDR3: CASSSTATNEKLFF. CDR3 nucleotide sequence: TGTGCCAGCAGTTCGACAGCAACTAATGAAAAACTGTTTTTT.

The rearrangement uses TRBV3-1 (or the pseudogene TRBV3-2) and TRBJ1-2; D is possibly TRBD1 (5 bases). Germline V gene lookup returns CDR1 LGHDT and CDR2 YNNKEL (reference sequence). CDR3 length: 14 residues. V shed 8 bases and J shed 7 bases, with 20 bases lying between them. The CDR3 coding sequence is TGTGCCAGCCACGTGAGCGGGGTCGGGGCTGGCTACACCTTC. As protein: CASHVSGVGAGYTF.